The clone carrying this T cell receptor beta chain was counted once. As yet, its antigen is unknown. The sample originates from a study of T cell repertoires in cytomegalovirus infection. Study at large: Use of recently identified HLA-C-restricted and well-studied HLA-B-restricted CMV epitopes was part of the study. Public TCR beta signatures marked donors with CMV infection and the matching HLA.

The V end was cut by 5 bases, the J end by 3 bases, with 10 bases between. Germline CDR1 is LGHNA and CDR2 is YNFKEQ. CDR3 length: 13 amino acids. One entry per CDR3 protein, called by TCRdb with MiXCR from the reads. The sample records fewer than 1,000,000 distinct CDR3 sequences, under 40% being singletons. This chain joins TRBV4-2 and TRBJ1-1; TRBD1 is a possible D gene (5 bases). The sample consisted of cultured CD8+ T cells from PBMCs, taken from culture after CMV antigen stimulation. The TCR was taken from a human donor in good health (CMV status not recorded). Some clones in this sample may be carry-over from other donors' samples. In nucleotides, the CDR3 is TGTGCCAGCAGCGGAGACAGAGACACTGAAGCTTTCTTT. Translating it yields CASSGDRDTEAFF.